Below, 8 T cell receptor beta chains from the same sample are listed, as sequenced in a study of blood T cell dynamics during melanoma immunotherapy. Time point denoted: week 3, after first cycle of checkpoint inhibitor. Assay: immunoSEQ multiplex PCR; the TCRdb copy retains only in-frame clones and omits some. Counted here are about 10,000 clones, 80% occurring once; the ten biggest clones make up about 22%. This material consisted of blood, taken from a patient treated with checkpoint blockade. The origin of the receptors is a human donor with melanoma.

The chain joins TRBV9 to TRBJ1-4; no firm D call. V lost 3 bases to trimming and J lost 0 bases, with 9 bases between them. The CDR3 runs 15 residues. Germline CDR1 SGDLS, CDR2 YYNGEE. The CDR3 region is CASSGRSATNEKLFF. Written as DNA, the CDR3 is TGTGCCAGCAGCGGTAGATCCGCAACTAATGAAAAACTGTTTTTT.

J is TRBJ2-5 and V is TRBV1. The J call may be in error: the DNA end matches TRBJ2-7 better. TRBV1 is flagged as a pseudogene. This CDR3 region has 16 residues. CDR3 DNA: TGCACCAGCAGCCAAGATCCCCCACGGGCTTCCTACGAGCAGTACTTC. Protein: CTSSQDPPRASYEQYF.

This clone showed up just a few times. The chain recombines TRBV5-4 with TRBJ2-3, with 8 bases aligning to TRBD2. Trimming at V came to 9 bases and at J to 8 bases, leaving 5 bases not matched to a gene. The CDR3 contains 11 residues. CDR1 and CDR2 from the germline V gene are SGHNT and YYREEE (reference sequence). CDR3 sequence reads: CATTSGGTQYF. DNA of the CDR3: TGTGCCACCACTAGCGGAGGTACGCAGTATTTT.

The gene calls are TRBV4-2 and TRBJ2-3; D gene uncertain. The ends were cut back, 2 bases at V and 5 bases at J, with 14 bases in the middle. Germline V lookup: CDR1 LGHNA, CDR2 YNFKEQ. The length of the CDR3 is 15 residues. CDR3 amino acids: CASSQRWESLDTQYF. The DNA of the CDR3 is TGTGCCAGCAGCCAACGCTGGGAATCCTTAGATACGCAGTATTTT.

The rearrangement uses TRBV21-1 and TRBJ2-3; the D call TRBD1 from the table was never checked on the DNA. TRBV21-1 is listed as a pseudogene. The CDR3 contains 15 residues. CDR3 loop: CASSRYRPSTDTQYF. Written as DNA, the CDR3 is TGTGCCAGCAGCAGGTACAGGCCTAGCACAGATACGCAGTATTTT.

V gene TRBV6-6 combines with J gene TRBJ1-5, with D perhaps TRBD1 (5 bases). From germline, CDR1 is MNHNY and CDR2 SVGAGI (reference sequence). The CDR3 covers 14 residues. The ends were cut back, 4 bases at V and 4 bases at J, with 11 bases in the middle. The CDR3, as DNA: TGTGCCAGCAGTTCGGACATAGCTAATCAGCCCCAGCATTTT. Protein product: CASSSDIANQPQHF.

CDR3 protein: CASSQDRNDYGYTF. The CDR3 bases are TGTGCCAGCAGCCAGGACAGGAACGACTATGGCTACACCTTC. The genes are TRBV6-1 and TRBJ1-2; TRBD1 aligns across 7 bases. The CDR3 has 14 amino acids. Germline V gene lookup returns CDR1 MNHNS and CDR2 SASEGT. V lost 6 bases, J lost 3 bases, and 7 bases stayed unmatched.

This rearrangement joins TRBV18 to TRBJ1-6, with a weak D call TRBD1 (5 bases). From germline, CDR1 is KGHSH and CDR2 LQKENI. The CDR3 runs 17 residues. The V gene lost 3 bases and the J gene lost 5 bases, with 17 bases spanning the gap. In DNA form, the CDR3 reads TGTGCCAGCTCACCCCTCCCGGGGGGGTTCGATAATTCACCCCTCCACTTT. Amino acid sequence: CASSPLPGGFDNSPLHF.